The next 31 T cell receptor beta chains were all read from a single sample in a study of control samples from healthy donors and cancer patients. TCRdb keeps only in-frame clones here, not all; method: immunoSEQ multiplex PCR. Of about 160,000 clones in the sample, roughly 90% were seen once. Sample: blood. The receptors shown here come from a man aged 30 to 45 in good health.

This clone was seen a single time. The chain has TRBV3-1 (or the pseudogene TRBV3-2) and TRBJ1-2, with D maybe TRBD1 (5 bases). CDR3 size: 11 residues. Germline V gene data show CDR1 as LGHDT and CDR2 as YNNKEL (reference sequence). Trimming pared 5 bases from V and 6 bases from J, leaving 7 bases between. CDR3 sequence (DNA): TGTGCCAGCAGCACGACAGATGGCTACACCTTC. Its translation: CASSTTDGYTF.

For this clone: The same CDR3 arises from other DNA sequences in this sample as well. The chain couples TRBV7-3 to TRBJ2-3, with D perhaps TRBD1 or TRBD2 (5 bases each). There are 16 residues in the CDR3. With 1 base removed from V and 0 bases from J, the gap between germline ends came to 11 bases. Germline-derived CDR1 and CDR2 are SGHTA and FQGTGA. The CDR3 loop reads CASSLNQWGSTDTQYF. CDR3 DNA: TGTGCCAGCAGCTTAAATCAGTGGGGGAGCACAGATACGCAGTATTTT.

The chain combines TRBV2 with TRBJ2-2; the match to TRBD1 covers 7 bases. Germline assignment: CDR1 SNHLY and CDR2 FYNNEI. The length of the CDR3 is 15 residues. V shed 6 bases, J shed 6 bases, and the junction held 10 bases outside the gene matches. The CDR3 is CASRARTGWPGELFF. The CDR3 coding sequence is TGTGCCAGCAGGGCCCGGACAGGATGGCCCGGGGAGCTGTTTTTT.

The chain recombines TRBV4-2 with TRBJ1-4; the D is unclear. The CDR3 covers 15 residues. Germline V gene lookup returns CDR1 LGHNA and CDR2 YNFKEQ. V was trimmed by 0 bases and J by 3 bases, leaving 8 bases between them. The CDR3 DNA follows: TGTGCCAGCAGCCAAGACGCCCGGCCTAATGAAAAACTGTTTTTT. This encodes CASSQDARPNEKLFF.

V is TRBV6-5 and J is TRBJ1-2, with D unresolved. This CDR3 region has 11 residues. The V gene lost 8 bases and the J gene lost 6 bases, with 10 bases spanning the gap. Germline loops: CDR1 MNHEY, CDR2 SVGAGI. CDR3 bases: TGTGCCAGCGGCTGGACGGATGGCTACACCTTC. Its translation is CASGWTDGYTF.

The count of this clone is one. The rearrangement joins TRBV18 to TRBJ1-1; TRBD1 matches at 7 bases. V gave up 4 bases and J gave up 1 base; unmatched junction bases: 6. The CDR3 runs to 15 residues. Germline V gene sequence: CDR1 KGHSH, CDR2 LQKENI. CDR3 sequence: CASSLRQGGNTEAFF. CDR3 coding DNA: TGTGCCAGCTCACTTAGACAGGGCGGGAACACTGAAGCTTTCTTT.

The gene calls are TRBV18 and TRBJ2-7, with a weak D call TRBD1 (5 bases). Germline values: CDR1 KGHSH, CDR2 LQKENI. Trimming cost V 2 bases and J 4 bases, with 15 bases left between them. This CDR3 has 15 amino acids. The CDR3 DNA sequence: TGTGCCAGCTCACCAACACAGGTAAAAGGGTACGAGCAGTACTTC. Translation gives CASSPTQVKGYEQYF.

This rearrangement joins TRBV28 to TRBJ1-6; 7 nucleotides match TRBD1. Germline V CDR1 and CDR2: MDHEN, SYDVKM. This CDR3 comprises 15 residues. With 5 bases clipped from V and 3 bases from J, the junction kept 4 bases outside the gene matches. In DNA form, the CDR3 reads TGTGCCAGCAGTATCCGGGACAGCTATAATTCACCCCTCCACTTT. The encoded protein is CASSIRDSYNSPLHF.

The chain carries TRBV7-6 and TRBJ2-1, with unresolved D. Per germline, CDR1 SGHVS and CDR2 FNYEAQ. This CDR3 contains 16 residues. V was cut by 5 bases and J by 9 bases, with 23 bases left in between. The CDR3, as DNA: TGTGCCAGCAGCCGTCCATTCGGAAGTAGCTTGCCTGAGCAGTTCTTC. Protein: CASSRPFGSSLPEQFF.

This rearrangement joins TRBV28 to TRBJ2-7, with D possibly TRBD2 on 6 matching bases. Trimming pared 9 bases from V and 7 bases from J, leaving 19 bases between. Germline CDR1 MDHEN, CDR2 SYDVKM. The CDR3 has 13 amino acids. The CDR3, as DNA: TGTGCCAGAACGGGCGGGGTTACGGAGGAGCAGTACTTC. It is translated as CARTGGVTEEQYF.

The J gene is TRBJ1-5, the V gene TRBV19, with D perhaps matching TRBD1 (6 bases). V gave up 10 bases and J gave up 1 base, with 14 bases separating them. CDR1 is LNHDA and CDR2 is SQIVND in the germline V gene (reference sequence). This CDR3 is 14 amino acids long. CDR3 protein: CATRAGVSNQPQHF. In DNA form, the CDR3 reads TGTGCCACCAGGGCAGGGGTCAGCAATCAGCCCCAGCATTTT.

The gene calls are TRBV20-1 and TRBJ2-1; D is unresolved. Germline V CDR1 and CDR2: DFQATT, SNEGSKA (reference sequence). The CDR3 has 10 residues. The ends were cut back, 5 bases at V and 8 bases at J, with 7 bases in the middle. The DNA for the CDR3 is TGCAGTGCTGCTAAGGATGAGCAGTTCTTC. Translating it yields CSAAKDEQFF.

The rearrangement joins TRBV5-1 to TRBJ1-4; D gene uncertain. Germline CDR1 reads SGHRS; CDR2 reads YFSETQ. The CDR3 is made up of 14 amino acids. The V and J ends lost 0 bases and 8 bases respectively, with 11 bases between them. DNA of the CDR3: TGCGCCAGCAGCTTGGTTGGGTTAGGAGAAAAACTGTTTTTT. This codes for CASSLVGLGEKLFF.

The V and J genes are TRBV20-1 and TRBJ1-1, with no clear D. CDR1 is DFQATT and CDR2 is SNEGSKA in the germline V gene (reference sequence). CDR3 length: 11 amino acids. Trimming pared 1 base from V and 7 bases from J, leaving 7 bases between. The CDR3 DNA reads TGCAGTGCTAGAGGGGTTATTGAAGCTTTCTTT. Its translation is CSARGVIEAFF.

The rearrangement joins TRBV10-3 to TRBJ1-5, with a weak D call TRBD1 (5 bases). Trimming pared 2 bases from V and 2 bases from J, leaving 7 bases between. CDR3 length: 14 amino acids. Germline-derived CDR1 and CDR2 are ENHRY and SYGVKD. CDR3 nucleotides: TGTGCCATCAGTGAGGGGACTGGCAATCAGCCCCAGCATTTT. This codes for CAISEGTGNQPQHF.

The chain joins TRBV12-3 or TRBV12-4 to TRBJ2-7, with D uncertain. V was shortened by 4 bases and J by 7 bases, with 11 bases between the two germline ends. CDR3 size: 12 residues. The CDR3 nucleotides read TGTGCCAGCAGTTCCCCCCAAAGGGAGCAGTACTTC. It specifies CASSSPQREQYF.

J is TRBJ1-6 and V is TRBV9, with D unresolved. With 0 bases removed from V and 9 bases from J, the gap between germline ends came to 13 bases. CDR1 is SGDLS and CDR2 is YYNGEE in the germline V gene. The CDR3 spans 15 residues. The CDR3 is CASSVAGGSVSPLHF. The CDR3, as DNA: TGTGCCAGCAGCGTAGCAGGAGGATCGGTTTCACCCCTCCACTTT.

The genes are TRBV3-1 (or the pseudogene TRBV3-2) and TRBJ1-4, with a weak D call TRBD1 (6 bases). V lost 4 bases and J lost 4, with 10 bases in between. CDR1 is LGHDT, CDR2 YNNKEL, per germline (reference sequence). The CDR3 loop spans 14 amino acids. The CDR3 nucleotides read TGTGCCAGCAGCCTAACAGGGCTTAATGAAAAACTGTTTTTT. It specifies CASSLTGLNEKLFF.

In this sample, this clone turned up once. The J gene is TRBJ1-2, the V gene TRBV10-2; no reliable D call. There are 14 residues in the CDR3. CDR1 WSHSY and CDR2 SAAADI come from the germline V gene. Trimming removed 0 bases at V and 3 bases at J, with 8 bases between. CDR3 coding DNA: TGCGCCAGCAGTGAGTCTCAGAGCTACTATGGCTACACCTTC. This sequence encodes CASSESQSYYGYTF.

The V and J genes are TRBV5-1 and TRBJ1-5, with 7 bases aligning to TRBD1. Germline CDR1 is SGHRS and CDR2 is YFSETQ. The CDR3 runs 13 residues. J lost 6 bases, V lost 4 bases, and 4 bases had no gene match. In DNA, the CDR3 is TGCGCCAGCAGCATGACAGGGTCTCAGCCCCAGCATTTT. Residues: CASSMTGSQPQHF.

This clone was seen a handful of times. The chain uses TRBV7-9 and TRBJ1-3; no definite D call. The germline V gene has CDR1 SEHNR and CDR2 FQNEAQ (reference sequence). The CDR3 is made up of 15 amino acids. V was pared by 6 bases and J by 4 bases, with 16 bases between. DNA for the CDR3: TGTGCCAGCAGAAGCCAAAGGGAAGGGGGAAACACCATATATTTT. It codes for CASRSQREGGNTIYF.

The chain links TRBV11-1 to TRBJ2-1; 10 bases are a match to TRBD1. CDR3 length equals 15 residues. The junction had 6 bases not matched to a gene; V was cut back by 5 bases and J by 5 bases. Germline V gene sequence: CDR1 SGHAT, CDR2 FQDESV (reference sequence). DNA of the CDR3: TGTGCCAGCAGCCTAACCGGGACAGGGGACAATGAGCAGTTCTTC. Encoded protein: CASSLTGTGDNEQFF.

The chain has TRBV19 and TRBJ2-5; D may be TRBD1 (6 bases). This CDR3 is built from 15 residues. Germline loops: CDR1 LNHDA, CDR2 SQIVND (reference sequence). V lost 3 bases and J lost 4, with 15 bases in between. The CDR3 sequence: CASSITGHRGETQYF. The CDR3 DNA is TGTGCCAGTAGTATCACAGGGCATCGAGGAGAGACCCAGTACTTC.

Within the sample, this clone is large. The rearrangement uses TRBV2 and TRBJ1-2; D is unclear. This CDR3 comprises 12 residues. Germline V gene data show CDR1 as SNHLY and CDR2 as FYNNEI. The ends were cut back, 2 bases at V and 6 bases at J, with 7 bases in the middle. Written as DNA, the CDR3 is TGTGCCAGCAGTGAACGGGGAAATGGCTACACCTTC. It codes for CASSERGNGYTF.

This chain links TRBV18 with TRBJ2-5; either TRBD1 or TRBD2 may supply D (6 bases each). The ends were cut back, 4 bases at V and 4 bases at J, with 16 bases in the middle. The germline V gene has CDR1 KGHSH and CDR2 LQKENI. There are 15 residues in the CDR3. CDR3 amino acids: CASSLLRGVGETQYF. As DNA, the CDR3 is TGTGCCAGCTCACTACTAAGGGGGGTCGGAGAGACCCAGTACTTC.

The count of this clone is one. This chain joins TRBV25-1 and TRBJ2-6; no reliable D call. CDR1 MGHDK and CDR2 SYGVNS come from the germline V gene. The CDR3 consists of 16 residues. V dropped 1 base and J dropped 4 bases, with 11 bases sitting between them. CDR3 in DNA: TGTGCCAGCAGTGAATTGGGAATCTCGGGGGCCAACGTCCTGACTTTC. It yields the protein CASSELGISGANVLTF.

A remark on this clone: Distinct nucleotide sequences in the sample also encode this CDR3. In DNA, the CDR3 is TGTGCCAGCAGTTTACGCGGCACTGAAGCTTTCTTT. This gives the protein CASSLRGTEAFF. The chain is built from TRBV28 and TRBJ1-1; no definite D call. This CDR3 has 12 residues. Trimming removed 2 bases at V and 4 bases at J, with 5 bases between. Germline values: CDR1 MDHEN, CDR2 SYDVKM.

The chain combines TRBV18 with TRBJ1-1; 9 nucleotides agree with TRBD1. This CDR3 is 16 amino acids long. J lost 0 bases, V lost 4 bases, and 6 bases had no gene match. Germline CDR1 reads KGHSH; CDR2 reads LQKENI. The CDR3 reads CASSQTGTGLNTEAFF. Here the CDR3 DNA reads TGTGCCAGCTCACAAACCGGGACAGGGTTGAACACTGAAGCTTTCTTT.

The chain joins TRBV7-2 to TRBJ2-3; D is uncertain. This CDR3 is 17 amino acids long. V shed 4 bases and J shed 4 bases, with 21 bases lying between them. Per germline, CDR1 SGHTA and CDR2 FQGNSA. CDR3: CASSYTPLGNGPDTQYF. In DNA form, the CDR3 reads TGTGCCAGCAGCTATACCCCCCTAGGTAACGGCCCAGATACGCAGTATTTT.

This chain joins TRBV2 and TRBJ1-2; no clear D. Germline assignment: CDR1 SNHLY and CDR2 FYNNEI. V dropped 2 bases and J dropped 10 bases, with 20 bases sitting between them. The CDR3 sequence is 15 residues long. The CDR3 spells CASSEPGSILLYYTF. The CDR3 DNA reads TGTGCCAGCAGTGAACCTGGCAGCATATTGTTGTACTACACCTTC.

The chain joins TRBV3-1 (or the pseudogene TRBV3-2) to TRBJ1-2; tentative D call: TRBD1 (5 bases). The V end was cut by 4 bases, the J end by 7 bases, with 16 bases between. Germline CDR1 reads LGHDT; CDR2 reads YNNKEL (reference sequence). The CDR3 is 14 residues long. The CDR3 nucleotides are TGTGCCAGCAGCCCCTGGACCCCGGGGGGTGGCTACACCTTC. Protein product: CASSPWTPGGGYTF.